This note documents a single T cell receptor beta chain sequence. These data come from a study of OX40 agonist ivuxolimab in advanced cancers. The repertoire was sequenced with immunoSEQ multiplex PCR; TCRdb's copy has only in-frame clones and lacks some. The data show about 72,000 clones, almost 90% seen once. From germline, CDR1 is SGHKS and CDR2 YYEKEE (reference sequence). V shed 10 bases and J shed 3 bases, with 16 bases lying between them. This CDR3 comprises 13 residues. The input for sequencing was CD4+ or CD8+ T cells sorted from blood, taken in a trial of the OX40 agonist ivuxolimab. The chain carries TRBV5-5 and TRBJ1-2; unclear D gene. The TCR originated in an adult with an advanced solid tumor such as melanoma, head and neck, liver or kidney cancer. CDR3 sequence: CASGRIGHYGYTF. The CDR3 DNA reads TGTGCCTCCGGACGGATCGGCCACTATGGCTACACCTTC.